This T cell receptor beta chain was identified during a study of cytomegalovirus exposure and HLA in healthy donors. Study results and caveats: For most subjects, TCR beta sequences were reported to predict HLA-A and HLA-B alleles with accuracy. Among TCR beta chains of equal frequency, HLA-associated ones were more clonally expanded in a later analysis. V segments that were indistinguishable, TRBV6-2 and TRBV6-3 among them, were omitted from analysis.

13 Jbeta primers and 60 Vbeta primers were used for the PCR. Generated by immunoSEQ multiplex PCR, the TCRdb table keeps only in-frame clones and is missing some. In the table there are fewer than 85,000 clones, 60% to 85% of which are singletons. On this clone: Its antigen remains unknown.

Germline-derived CDR1 and CDR2 are MNHEY and SMNVEV (reference sequence). The CDR3 covers 16 residues. With 5 bases removed from V and 0 bases from J, the gap between germline ends came to 14 bases. Sequencing input: PBMCs. The rearrangement links TRBV27 to TRBJ2-1; D may be TRBD1 (5 bases). The TCR was taken from a male donor in good health and CMV-seropositive. CDR3 region: CASSPRQSFSYNEQFF. CDR3 sequence (DNA): TGTGCCAGCAGTCCCCGACAGTCCTTCTCCTACAATGAGCAGTTCTTC.